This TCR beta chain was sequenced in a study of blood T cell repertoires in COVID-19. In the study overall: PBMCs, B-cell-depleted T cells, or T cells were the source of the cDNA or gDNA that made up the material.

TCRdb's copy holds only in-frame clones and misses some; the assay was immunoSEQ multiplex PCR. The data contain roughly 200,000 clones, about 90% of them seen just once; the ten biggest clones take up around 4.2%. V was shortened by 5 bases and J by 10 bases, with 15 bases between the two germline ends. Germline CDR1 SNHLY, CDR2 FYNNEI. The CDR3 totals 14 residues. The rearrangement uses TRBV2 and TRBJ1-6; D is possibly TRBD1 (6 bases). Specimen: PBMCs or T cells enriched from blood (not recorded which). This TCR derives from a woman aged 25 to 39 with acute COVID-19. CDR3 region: CASSTGQGQSPLHF. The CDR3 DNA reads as TGTGCCAGCAGTACGGGTCAGGGACAATCACCCCTCCACTTT.